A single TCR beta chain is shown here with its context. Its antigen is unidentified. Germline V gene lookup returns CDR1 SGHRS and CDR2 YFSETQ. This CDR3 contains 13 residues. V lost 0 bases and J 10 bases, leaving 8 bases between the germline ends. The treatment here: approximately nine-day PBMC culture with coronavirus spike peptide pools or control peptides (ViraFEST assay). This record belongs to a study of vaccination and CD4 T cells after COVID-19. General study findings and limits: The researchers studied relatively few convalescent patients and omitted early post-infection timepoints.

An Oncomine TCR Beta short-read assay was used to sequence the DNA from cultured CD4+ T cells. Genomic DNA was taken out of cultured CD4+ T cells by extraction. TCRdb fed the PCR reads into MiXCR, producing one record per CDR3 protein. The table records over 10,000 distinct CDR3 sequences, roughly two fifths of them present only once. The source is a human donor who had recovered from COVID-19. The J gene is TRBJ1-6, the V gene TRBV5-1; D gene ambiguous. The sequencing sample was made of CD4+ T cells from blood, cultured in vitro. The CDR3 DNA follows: TGCGCCAGCAGCTTGGAACGGTCCTCACCCCTCCACTTT. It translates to CASSLERSSPLHF.